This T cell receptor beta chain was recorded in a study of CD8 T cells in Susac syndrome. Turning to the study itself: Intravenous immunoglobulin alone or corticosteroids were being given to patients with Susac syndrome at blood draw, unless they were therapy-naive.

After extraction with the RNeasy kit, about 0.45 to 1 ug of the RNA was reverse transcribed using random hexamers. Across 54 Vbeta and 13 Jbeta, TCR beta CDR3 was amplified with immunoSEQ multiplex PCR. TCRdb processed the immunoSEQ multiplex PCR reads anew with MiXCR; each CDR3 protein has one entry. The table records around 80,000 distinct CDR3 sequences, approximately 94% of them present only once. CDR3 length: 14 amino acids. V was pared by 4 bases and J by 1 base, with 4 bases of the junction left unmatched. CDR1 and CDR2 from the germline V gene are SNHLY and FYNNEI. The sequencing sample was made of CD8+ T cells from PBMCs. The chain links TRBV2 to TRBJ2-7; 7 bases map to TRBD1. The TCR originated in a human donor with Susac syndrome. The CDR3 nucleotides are TGTGCCAGCAGTGTACAGGGGCAATCCTACGAGCAGTACTTC. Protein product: CASSVQGQSYEQYF.